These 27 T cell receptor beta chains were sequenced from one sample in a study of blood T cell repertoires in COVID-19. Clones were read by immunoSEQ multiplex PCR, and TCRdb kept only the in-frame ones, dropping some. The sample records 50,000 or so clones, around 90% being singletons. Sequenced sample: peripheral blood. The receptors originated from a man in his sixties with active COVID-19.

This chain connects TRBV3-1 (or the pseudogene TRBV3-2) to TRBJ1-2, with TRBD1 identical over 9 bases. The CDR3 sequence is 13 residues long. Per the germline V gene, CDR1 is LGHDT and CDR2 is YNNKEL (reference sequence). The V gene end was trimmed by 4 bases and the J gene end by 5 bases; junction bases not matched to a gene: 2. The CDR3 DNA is TGTGCCAGCAGCCCAGGACAGGGGTATGGCTACACCTTC. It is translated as CASSPGQGYGYTF.

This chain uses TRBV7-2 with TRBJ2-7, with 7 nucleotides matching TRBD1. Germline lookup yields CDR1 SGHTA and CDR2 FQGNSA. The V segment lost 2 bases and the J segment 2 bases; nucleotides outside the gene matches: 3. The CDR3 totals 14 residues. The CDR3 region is CASSLQTGTYEQYF. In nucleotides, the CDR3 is TGTGCCAGCAGCTTACAGACAGGGACCTACGAGCAGTACTTC. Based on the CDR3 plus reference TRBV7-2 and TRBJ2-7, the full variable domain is GAGVSQSPSNKVTEKGKDVELRCDPISGHTALYWYRQSLGQGLEFLIYFQGNSAPDKSGLPSDRFSAERTGGSVSTLTIQRTQQEDSAVYLCASSLQTGTYEQYFGPGTRLTVT.

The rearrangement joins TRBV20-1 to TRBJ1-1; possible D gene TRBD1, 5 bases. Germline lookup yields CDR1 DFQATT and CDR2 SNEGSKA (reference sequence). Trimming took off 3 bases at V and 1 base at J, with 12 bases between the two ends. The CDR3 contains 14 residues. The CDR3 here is CSASGGVGNTEAFF. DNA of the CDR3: TGCAGTGCTAGTGGGGGGGTCGGGAACACTGAAGCTTTCTTT.

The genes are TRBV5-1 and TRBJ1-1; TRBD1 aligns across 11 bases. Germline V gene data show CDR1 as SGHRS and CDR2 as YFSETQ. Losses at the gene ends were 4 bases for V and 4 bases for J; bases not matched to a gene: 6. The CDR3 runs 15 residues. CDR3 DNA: TGCGCCAGCAGCCGAGGGACAGGGGGGAGCACTGAAGCTTTCTTT. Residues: CASSRGTGGSTEAFF.

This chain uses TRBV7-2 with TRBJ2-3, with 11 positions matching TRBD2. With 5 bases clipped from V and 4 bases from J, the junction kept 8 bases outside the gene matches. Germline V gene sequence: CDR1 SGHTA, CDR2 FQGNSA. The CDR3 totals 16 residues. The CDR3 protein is CASSPGTSGMADTQYF. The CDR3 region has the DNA TGTGCCAGCAGCCCCGGGACTAGCGGTATGGCAGATACGCAGTATTTT.

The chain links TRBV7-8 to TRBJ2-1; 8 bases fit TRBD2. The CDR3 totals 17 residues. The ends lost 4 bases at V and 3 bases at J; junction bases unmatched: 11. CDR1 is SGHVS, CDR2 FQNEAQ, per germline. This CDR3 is CASSSNGPGGFYNEQFF. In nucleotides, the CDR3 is TGTGCCAGCAGCTCCAACGGACCGGGGGGGTTCTACAATGAGCAGTTCTTC.

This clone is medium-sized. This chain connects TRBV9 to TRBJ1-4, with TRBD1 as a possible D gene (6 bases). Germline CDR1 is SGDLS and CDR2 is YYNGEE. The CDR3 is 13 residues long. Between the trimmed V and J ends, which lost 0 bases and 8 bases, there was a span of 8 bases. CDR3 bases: TGTGCCAGCAGCGTAGGGGACAAGGAAAAACTGTTTTTT. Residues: CASSVGDKEKLFF.

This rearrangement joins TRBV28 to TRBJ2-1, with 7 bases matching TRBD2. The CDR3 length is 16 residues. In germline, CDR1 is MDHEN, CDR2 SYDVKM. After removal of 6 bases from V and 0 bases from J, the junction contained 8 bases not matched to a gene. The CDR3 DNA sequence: TGTGCCAGCAGCAAATTGGGGACTACCTCCTACAATGAGCAGTTCTTC. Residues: CASSKLGTTSYNEQFF.

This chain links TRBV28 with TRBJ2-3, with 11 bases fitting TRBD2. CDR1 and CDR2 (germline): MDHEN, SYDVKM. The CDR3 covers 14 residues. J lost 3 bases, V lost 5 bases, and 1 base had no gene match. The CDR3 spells CASSLAGGTDTQYF. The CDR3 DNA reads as TGTGCCAGCAGTCTAGCGGGAGGAACAGATACGCAGTATTTT.

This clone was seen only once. DNA of the CDR3: TGTGCCAGCAGCTTTCCTGTGTTCTTC. As protein: CASSFPVFF. The chain employs TRBV7-9 and TRBJ2-1, with D hard to call. V was pared by 3 bases and J by 15 bases, with 6 bases between. This CDR3 is 9 amino acids long. Germline V CDR1 and CDR2: SEHNR, FQNEAQ (reference sequence).

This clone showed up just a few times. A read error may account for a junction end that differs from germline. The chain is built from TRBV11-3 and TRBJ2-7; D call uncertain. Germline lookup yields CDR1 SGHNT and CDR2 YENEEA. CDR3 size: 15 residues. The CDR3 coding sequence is TGTGCCAGCAGCTTAGCTACTCGGGTAAAGCAAAGAGAGTTCTTC. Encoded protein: CASSLATRVKQREFF.

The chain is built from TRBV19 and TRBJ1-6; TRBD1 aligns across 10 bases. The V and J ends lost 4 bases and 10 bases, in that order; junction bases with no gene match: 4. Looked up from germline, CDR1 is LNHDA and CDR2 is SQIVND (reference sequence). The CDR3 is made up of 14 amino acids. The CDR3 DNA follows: TGTGCCAGTAGTAGGGGACAGGGGAAATCACCCCTCCACTTT. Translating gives CASSRGQGKSPLHF.

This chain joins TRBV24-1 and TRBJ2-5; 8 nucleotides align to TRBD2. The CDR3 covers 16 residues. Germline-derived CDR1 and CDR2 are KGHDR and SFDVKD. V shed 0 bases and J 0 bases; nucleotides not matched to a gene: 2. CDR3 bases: TGTGCCACCAGTGATTTGACTAGCGGTTACCAAGAGACCCAGTACTTC. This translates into CATSDLTSGYQETQYF.

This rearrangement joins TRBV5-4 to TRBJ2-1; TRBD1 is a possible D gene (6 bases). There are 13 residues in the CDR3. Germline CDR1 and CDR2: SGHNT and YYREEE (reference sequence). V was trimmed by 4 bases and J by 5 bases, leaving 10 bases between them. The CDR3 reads CASSLDRNNEQFF. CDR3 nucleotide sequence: TGTGCCAGCAGCCTGGACAGAAACAATGAGCAGTTCTTC.

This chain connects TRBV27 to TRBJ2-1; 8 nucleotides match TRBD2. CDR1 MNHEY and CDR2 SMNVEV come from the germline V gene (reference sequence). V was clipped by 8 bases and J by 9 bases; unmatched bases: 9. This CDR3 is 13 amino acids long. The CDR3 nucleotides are TGTGCCAGCGGGGGCAGACTAGCGATTGAGCAGTTCTTC. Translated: CASGGRLAIEQFF.

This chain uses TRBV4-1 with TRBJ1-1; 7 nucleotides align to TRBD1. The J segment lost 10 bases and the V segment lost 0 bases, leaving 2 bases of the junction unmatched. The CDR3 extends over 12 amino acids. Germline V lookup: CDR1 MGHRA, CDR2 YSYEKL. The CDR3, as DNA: TGCGCCAGCAGCCAAGAGACAGGGAGAGCTTTCTTT. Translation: CASSQETGRAFF.

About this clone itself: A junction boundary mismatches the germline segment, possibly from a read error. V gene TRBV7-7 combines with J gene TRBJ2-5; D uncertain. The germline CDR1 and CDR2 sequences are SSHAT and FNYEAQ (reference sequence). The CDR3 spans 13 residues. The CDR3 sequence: CASSQTTQETQYF. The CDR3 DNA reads TGTGCTAGCAGCCAAACAACGCAAGAGACCCAGTACTTC.

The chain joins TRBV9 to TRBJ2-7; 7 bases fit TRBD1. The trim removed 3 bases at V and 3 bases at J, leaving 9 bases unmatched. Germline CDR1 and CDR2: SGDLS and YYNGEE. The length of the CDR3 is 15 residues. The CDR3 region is CASSARQGSNYEQYF. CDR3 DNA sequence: TGTGCCAGCAGCGCCCGACAGGGTTCGAACTACGAGCAGTACTTC.

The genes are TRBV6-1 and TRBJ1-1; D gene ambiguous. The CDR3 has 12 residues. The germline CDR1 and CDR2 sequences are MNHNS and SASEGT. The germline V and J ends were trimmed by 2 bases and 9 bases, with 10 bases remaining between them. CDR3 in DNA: TGTGCCAGCAGTGAATCCAGTCATAAAGCTTTCTTT. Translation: CASSESSHKAFF.

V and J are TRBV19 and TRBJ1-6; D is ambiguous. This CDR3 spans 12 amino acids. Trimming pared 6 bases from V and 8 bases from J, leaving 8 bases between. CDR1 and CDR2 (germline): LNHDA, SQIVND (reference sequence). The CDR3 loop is CASRMGHSPLHF. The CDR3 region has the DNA TGTGCCAGTAGAATGGGCCATTCACCCCTCCACTTT. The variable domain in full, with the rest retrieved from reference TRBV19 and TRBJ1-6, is DGGITQSPKYLFRKEGQNVTLSCEQNLNHDAMYWYRQDPGQGLRLIYYSQIVNDFQKGDIAEGYSVSREKKESFPLTVTSAQKNPTAFYLCASRMGHSPLHFGNGTRLTVT.

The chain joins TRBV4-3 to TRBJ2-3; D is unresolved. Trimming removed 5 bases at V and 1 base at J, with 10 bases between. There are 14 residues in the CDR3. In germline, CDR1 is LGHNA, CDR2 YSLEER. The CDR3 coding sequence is TGCGCCAGCAGCGCTATGTCGGGCACAGATACGCAGTATTTT. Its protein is CASSAMSGTDTQYF.

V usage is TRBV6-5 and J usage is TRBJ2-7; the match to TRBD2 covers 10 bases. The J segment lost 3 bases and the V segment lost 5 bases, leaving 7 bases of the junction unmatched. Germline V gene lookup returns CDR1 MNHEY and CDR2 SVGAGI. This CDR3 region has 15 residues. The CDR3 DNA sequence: TGTGCCAGCAGTCTAGTAGCGGGGGGCTACTACGAGCAGTACTTC. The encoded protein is CASSLVAGGYYEQYF.

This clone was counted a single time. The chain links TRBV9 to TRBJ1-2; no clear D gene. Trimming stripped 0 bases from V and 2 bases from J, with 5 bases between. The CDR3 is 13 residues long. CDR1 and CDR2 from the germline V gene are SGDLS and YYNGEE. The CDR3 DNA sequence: TGTGCCAGCAGCGTAGAAGAGAACTATGGCTACACCTTC. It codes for CASSVEENYGYTF.

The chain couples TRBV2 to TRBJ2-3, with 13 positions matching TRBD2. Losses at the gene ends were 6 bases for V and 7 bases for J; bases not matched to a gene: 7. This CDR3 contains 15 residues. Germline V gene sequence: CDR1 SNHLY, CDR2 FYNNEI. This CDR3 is CASRPMTSGGHTQYF. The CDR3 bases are TGTGCCAGCAGGCCGATGACTAGCGGGGGGCATACGCAGTATTTT.

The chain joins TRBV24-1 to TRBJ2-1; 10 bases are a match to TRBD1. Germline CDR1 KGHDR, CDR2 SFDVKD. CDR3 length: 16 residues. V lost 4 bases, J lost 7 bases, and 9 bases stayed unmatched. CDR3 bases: TGTGCCACCAGTGACCCCGGACAGGGGGTTGCGAATGAGCAGTTCTTC. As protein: CATSDPGQGVANEQFF.

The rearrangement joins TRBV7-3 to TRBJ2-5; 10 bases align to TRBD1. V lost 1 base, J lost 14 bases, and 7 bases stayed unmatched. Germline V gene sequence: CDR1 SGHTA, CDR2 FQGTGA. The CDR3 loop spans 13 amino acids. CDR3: CASSLRPGQGLYF. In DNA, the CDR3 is TGTGCCAGCAGCTTAAGACCGGGACAGGGGTTATACTTC.

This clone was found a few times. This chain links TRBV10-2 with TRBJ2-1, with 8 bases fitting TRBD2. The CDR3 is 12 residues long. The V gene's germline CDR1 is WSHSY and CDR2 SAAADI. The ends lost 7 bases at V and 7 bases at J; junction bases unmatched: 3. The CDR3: CASKREPNEQFF. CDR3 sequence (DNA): TGCGCCAGCAAGCGGGAGCCTAATGAGCAGTTCTTC.